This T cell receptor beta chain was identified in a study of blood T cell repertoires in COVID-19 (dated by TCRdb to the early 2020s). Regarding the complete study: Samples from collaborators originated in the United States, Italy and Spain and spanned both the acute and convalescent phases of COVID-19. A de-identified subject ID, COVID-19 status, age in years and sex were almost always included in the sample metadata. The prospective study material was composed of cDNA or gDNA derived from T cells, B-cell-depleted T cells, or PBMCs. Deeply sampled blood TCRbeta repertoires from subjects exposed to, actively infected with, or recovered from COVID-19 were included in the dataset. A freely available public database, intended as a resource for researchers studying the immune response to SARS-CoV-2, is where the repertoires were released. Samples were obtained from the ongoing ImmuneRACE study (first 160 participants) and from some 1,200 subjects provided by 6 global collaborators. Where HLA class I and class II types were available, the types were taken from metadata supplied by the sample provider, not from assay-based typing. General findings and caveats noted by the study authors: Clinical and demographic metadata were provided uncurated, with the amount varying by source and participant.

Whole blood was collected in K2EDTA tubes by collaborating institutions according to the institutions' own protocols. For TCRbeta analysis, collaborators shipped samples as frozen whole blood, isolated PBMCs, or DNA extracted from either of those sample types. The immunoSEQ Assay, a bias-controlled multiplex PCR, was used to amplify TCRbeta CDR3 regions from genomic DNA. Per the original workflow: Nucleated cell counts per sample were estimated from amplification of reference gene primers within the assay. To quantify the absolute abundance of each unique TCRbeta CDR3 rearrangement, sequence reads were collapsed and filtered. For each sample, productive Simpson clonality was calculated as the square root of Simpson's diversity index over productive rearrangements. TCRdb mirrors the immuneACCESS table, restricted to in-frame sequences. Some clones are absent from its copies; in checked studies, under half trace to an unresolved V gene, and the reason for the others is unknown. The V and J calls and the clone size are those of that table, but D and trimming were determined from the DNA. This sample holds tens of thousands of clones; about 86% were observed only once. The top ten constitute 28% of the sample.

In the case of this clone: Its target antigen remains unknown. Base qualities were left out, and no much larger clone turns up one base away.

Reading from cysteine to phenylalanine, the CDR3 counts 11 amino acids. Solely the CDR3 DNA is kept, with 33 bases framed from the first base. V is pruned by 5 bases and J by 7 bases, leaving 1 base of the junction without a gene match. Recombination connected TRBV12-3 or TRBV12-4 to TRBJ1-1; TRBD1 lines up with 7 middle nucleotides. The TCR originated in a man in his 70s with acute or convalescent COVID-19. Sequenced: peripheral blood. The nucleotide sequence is TGTGCCAGCAGTCGGGACAGTGAAGCTTTCTTT. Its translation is CASSRDSEAFF.